The clone carrying this T cell receptor (beta chain) was counted a single time. The data stem from a study of T cell changes during pregnancy in multiple sclerosis. Sequencing used immunoSEQ multiplex PCR; TCRdb keeps in-frame clones, though not all of them. The top ten hold roughly 1.9% of the sample, which has fewer than 85,000 clones, around nine tenths seen once. Trimming removed 3 bases from V and 3 bases from J; junction bases left unmatched: 9. CDR3 size: 18 residues. CDR1 is LNHDA, CDR2 SQIVND, per germline (reference sequence). This receptor was obtained from a female donor with multiple sclerosis, enrolled in a pregnancy study. This rearrangement joins TRBV19 to TRBJ2-2; 11 nucleotides agree with TRBD2. This specimen consisted of peripheral blood, obtained in the second trimester of pregnancy. This CDR3 reads CASSIRLAGRGDTGELFF. The CDR3 region has the DNA TGTGCCAGTAGTATCCGACTAGCGGGAAGAGGAGACACCGGGGAGCTGTTTTTT.